This T cell receptor (beta chain) was captured in a study of blood T cell repertoires in COVID-19. Data came from immunoSEQ multiplex PCR; TCRdb stores just in-frame clones and leaves some out. The sample contains 370,000 or so clones, more than 65% of which appear only once. The CDR3 sequence is 14 residues long. CDR1 MNHEY and CDR2 SVGAGI come from the germline V gene. Trimming removed 0 bases from V and 2 bases from J, with 8 bases in between. The table lists this clone with a few counts. Additional DNA sequences in this sample encode the identical CDR3. The receptor comes from a human donor with acute or convalescent COVID-19. The donor label of this sample is uncertain. V is TRBV6-5 and J is TRBJ2-7; D possibly corresponds to TRBD2 (6 bases). Sequences were obtained from peripheral blood. CDR3 sequence reads: CASSYSSGTYEQYF. DNA for the CDR3: TGTGCCAGCAGTTACTCTAGCGGAACCTACGAGCAGTACTTC.